This record looks at one TCR beta chain sequence and its context. The antigen is not known. The data were taken from a study of cytomegalovirus exposure and HLA in healthy donors. Study details: Of all 400 or so donors who were genotyped, about 80% belonged to the Caucasian-associated ancestry cluster. Notes on the study in general: Evidence from a later analysis indicated that most CMV-associated TCR beta chains looked HLA-restricted. It was shown in a later analysis that HLA-associated TCR beta chains were more clonally expanded than other, equally common chains. Reportedly, cytomegalovirus status was diagnosed with high sensitivity and specificity.

V trimming: 1 base; J trimming: 8 bases; junction bases outside the gene matches: 10. This CDR3 spans 15 amino acids. CDR1 is SGHRS, CDR2 YFSETQ, per germline. The PCR had 60 Vbeta and 13 Jbeta primers. The assay was immunoSEQ multiplex PCR, and TCRdb's table has in-frame clones only and misses some. The table has 200,000 to 300,000 clones, approximately 85% seen once. V is TRBV5-1 and J is TRBJ1-2, with TRBD1 matching 8 bases. The sequenced material came from PBMCs. This TCR came from a woman between 40 and 50 years old in good health and CMV-seropositive. The CDR3 here is CASSLPGQGADGYTF. In DNA, the CDR3 is TGCGCCAGCAGCTTGCCCGGACAGGGTGCGGACGGCTACACCTTC.